This T cell receptor (beta chain) was recovered during a study of cytomegalovirus exposure and HLA in healthy donors. Comment on this clone: The antigen is unknown.

Regarding the study as a whole: As a later analysis showed, a missense DCLRE1C variant was linked to trimming of TCR beta V- and J-genes.

PCR employed 60 Vbeta and 13 Jbeta primers. Sequencing used immunoSEQ multiplex PCR; TCRdb keeps in-frame clones, though not all of them. This sample carries tens of thousands of clones, with less than 3.5% going to the ten biggest clones. V was clipped by 5 bases and J by 3 bases, with 17 bases between them. The germline V gene encodes CDR1 MNHNS and CDR2 SASEGT. This CDR3 contains 15 residues. Sequenced input: PBMCs. The receptor was isolated from a woman between 40 and 55 years old in good health and CMV-seropositive. The rearrangement joins TRBV6-1 to TRBJ2-7; D remains ambiguous. The CDR3 nucleotides are TGTGCCAGCAGTCCATCTAACGGTCCCAACTACGAGCAGTACTTC. It translates to CASSPSNGPNYEQYF.